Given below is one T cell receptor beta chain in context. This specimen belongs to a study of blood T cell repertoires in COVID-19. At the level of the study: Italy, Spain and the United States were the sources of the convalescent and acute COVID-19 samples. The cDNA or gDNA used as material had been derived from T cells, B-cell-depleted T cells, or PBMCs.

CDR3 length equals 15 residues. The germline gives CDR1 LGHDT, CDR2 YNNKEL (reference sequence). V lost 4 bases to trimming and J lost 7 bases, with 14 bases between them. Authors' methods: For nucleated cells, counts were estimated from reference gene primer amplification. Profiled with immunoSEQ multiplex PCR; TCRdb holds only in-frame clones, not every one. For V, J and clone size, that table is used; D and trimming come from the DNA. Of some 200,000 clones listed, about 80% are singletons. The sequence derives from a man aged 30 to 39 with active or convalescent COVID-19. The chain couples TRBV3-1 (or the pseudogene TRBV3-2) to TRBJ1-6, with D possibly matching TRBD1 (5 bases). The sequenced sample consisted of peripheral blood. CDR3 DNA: TGTGCCAGCAGCCCCTCGGCAGGGCGGAATTCACCCCTCCACTTT. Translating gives CASSPSAGRNSPLHF.